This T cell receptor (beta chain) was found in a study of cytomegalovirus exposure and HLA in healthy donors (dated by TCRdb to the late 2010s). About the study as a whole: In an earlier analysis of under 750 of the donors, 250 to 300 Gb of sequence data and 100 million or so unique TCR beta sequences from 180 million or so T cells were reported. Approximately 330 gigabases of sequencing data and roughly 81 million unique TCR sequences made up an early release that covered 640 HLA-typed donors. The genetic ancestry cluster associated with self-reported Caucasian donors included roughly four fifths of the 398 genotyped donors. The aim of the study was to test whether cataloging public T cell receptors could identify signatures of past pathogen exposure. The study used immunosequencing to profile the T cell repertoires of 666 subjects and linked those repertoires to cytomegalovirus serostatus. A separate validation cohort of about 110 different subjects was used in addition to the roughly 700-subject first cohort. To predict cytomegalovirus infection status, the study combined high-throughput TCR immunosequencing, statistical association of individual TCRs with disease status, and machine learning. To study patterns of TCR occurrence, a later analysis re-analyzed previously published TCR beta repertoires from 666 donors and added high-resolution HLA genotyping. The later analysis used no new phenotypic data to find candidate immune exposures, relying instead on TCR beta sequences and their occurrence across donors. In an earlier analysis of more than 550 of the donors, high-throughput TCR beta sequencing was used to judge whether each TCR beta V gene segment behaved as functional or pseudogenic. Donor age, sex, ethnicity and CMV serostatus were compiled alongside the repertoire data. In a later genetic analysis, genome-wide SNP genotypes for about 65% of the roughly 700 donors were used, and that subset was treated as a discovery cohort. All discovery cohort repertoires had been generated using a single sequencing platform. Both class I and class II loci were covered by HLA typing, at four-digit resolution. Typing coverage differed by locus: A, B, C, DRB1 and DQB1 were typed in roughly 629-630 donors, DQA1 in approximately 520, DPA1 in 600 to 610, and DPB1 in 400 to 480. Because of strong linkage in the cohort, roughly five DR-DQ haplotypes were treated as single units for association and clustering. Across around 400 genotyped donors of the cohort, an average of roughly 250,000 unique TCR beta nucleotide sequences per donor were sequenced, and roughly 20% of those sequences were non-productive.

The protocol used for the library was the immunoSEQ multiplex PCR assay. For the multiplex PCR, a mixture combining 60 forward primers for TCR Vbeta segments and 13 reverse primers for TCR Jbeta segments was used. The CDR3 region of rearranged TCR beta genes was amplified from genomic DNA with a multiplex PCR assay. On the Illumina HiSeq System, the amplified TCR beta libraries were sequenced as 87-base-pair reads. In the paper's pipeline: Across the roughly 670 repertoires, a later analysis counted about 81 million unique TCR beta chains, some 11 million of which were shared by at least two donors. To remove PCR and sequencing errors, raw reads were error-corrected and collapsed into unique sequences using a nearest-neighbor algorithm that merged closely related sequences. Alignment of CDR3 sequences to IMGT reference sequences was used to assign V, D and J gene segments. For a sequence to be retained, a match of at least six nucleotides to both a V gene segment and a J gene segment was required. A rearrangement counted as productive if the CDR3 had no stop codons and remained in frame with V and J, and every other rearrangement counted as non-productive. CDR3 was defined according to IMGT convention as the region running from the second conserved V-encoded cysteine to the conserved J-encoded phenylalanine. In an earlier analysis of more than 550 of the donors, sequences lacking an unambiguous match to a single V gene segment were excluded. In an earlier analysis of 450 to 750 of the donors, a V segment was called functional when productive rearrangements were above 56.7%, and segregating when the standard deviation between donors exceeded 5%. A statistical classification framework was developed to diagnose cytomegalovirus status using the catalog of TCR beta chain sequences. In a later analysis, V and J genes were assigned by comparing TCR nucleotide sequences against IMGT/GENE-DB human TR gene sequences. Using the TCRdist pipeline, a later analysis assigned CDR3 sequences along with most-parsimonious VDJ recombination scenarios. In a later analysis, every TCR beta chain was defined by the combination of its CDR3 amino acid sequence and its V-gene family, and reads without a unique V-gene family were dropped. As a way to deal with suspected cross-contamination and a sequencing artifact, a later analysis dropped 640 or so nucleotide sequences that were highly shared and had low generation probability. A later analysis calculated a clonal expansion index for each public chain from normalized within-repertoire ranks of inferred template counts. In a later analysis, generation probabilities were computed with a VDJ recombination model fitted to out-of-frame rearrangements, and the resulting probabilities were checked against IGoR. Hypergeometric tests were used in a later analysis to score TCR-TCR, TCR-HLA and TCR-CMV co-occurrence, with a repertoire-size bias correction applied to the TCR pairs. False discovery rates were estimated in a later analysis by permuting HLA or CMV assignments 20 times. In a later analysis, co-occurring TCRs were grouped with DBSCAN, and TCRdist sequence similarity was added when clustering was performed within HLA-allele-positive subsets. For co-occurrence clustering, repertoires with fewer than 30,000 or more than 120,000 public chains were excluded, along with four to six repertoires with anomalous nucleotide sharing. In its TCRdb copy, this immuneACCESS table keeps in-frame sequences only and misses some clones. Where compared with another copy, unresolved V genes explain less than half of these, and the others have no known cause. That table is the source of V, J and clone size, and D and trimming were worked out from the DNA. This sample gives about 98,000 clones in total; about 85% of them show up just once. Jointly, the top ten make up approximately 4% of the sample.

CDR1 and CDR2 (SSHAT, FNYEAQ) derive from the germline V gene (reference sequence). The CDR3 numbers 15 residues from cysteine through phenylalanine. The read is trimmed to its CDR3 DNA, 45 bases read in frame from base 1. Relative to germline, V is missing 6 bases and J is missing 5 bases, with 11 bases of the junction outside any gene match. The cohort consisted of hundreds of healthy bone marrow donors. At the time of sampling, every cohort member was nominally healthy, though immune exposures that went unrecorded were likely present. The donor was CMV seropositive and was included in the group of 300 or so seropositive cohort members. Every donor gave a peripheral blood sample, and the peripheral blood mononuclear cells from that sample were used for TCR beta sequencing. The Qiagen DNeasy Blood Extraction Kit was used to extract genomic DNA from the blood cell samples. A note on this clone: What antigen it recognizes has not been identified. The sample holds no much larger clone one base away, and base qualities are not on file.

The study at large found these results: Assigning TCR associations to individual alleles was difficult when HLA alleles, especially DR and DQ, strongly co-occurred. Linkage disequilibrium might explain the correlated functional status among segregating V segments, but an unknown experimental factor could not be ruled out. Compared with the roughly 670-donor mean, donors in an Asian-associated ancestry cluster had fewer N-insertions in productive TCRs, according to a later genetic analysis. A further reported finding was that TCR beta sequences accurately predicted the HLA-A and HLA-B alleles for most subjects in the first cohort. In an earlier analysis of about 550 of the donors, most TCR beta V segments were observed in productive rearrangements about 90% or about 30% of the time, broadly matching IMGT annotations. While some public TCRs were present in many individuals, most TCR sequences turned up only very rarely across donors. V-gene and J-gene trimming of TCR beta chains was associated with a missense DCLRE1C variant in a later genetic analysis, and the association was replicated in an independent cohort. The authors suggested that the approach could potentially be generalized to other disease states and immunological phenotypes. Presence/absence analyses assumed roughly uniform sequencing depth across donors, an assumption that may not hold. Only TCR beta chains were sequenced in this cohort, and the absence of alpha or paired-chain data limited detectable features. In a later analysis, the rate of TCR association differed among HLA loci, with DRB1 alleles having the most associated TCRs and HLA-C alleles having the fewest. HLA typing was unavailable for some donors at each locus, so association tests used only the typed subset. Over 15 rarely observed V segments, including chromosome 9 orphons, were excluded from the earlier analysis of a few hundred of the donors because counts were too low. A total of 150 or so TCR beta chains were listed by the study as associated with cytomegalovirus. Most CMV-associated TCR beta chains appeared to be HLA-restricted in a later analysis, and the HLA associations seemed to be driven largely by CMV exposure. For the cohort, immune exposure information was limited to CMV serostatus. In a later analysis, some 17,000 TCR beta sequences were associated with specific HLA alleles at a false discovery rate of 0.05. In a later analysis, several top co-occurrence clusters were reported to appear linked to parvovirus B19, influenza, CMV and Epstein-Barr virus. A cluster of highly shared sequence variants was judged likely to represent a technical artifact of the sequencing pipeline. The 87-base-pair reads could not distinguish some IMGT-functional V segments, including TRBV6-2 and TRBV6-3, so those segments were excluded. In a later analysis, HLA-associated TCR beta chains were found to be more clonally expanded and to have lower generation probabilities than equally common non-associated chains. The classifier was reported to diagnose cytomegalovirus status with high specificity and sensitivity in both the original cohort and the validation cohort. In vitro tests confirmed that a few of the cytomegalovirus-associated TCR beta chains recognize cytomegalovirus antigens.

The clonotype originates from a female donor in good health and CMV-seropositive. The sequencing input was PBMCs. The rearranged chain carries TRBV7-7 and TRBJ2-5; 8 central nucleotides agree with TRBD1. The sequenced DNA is TGTGCCAGCAGTCTGACAGGGGCCCATGGGGAGACCCAGTACTTC. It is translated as CASSLTGAHGETQYF.